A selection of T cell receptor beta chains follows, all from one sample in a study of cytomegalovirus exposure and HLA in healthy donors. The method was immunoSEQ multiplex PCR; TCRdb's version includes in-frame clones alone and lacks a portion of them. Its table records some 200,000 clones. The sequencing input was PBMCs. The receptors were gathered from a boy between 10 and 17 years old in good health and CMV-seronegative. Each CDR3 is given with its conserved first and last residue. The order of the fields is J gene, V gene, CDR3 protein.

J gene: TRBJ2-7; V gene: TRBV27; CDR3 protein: CASSLLATVREQYF
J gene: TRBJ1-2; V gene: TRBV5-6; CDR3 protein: CASSLVGSGRLDYGYTF
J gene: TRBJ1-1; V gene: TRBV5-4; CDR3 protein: CASSRGGEGNTEAFF
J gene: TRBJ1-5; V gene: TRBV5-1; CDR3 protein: CASSYTPGNQPQHF
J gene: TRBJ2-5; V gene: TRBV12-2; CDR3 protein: CASRSSRGNQETQYF
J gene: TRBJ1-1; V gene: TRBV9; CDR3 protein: CASSPQQGNTEAFF
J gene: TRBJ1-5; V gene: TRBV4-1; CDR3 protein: CASSQVAGNQPQHF
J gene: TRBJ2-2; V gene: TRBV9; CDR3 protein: CASRAWNTGELFF
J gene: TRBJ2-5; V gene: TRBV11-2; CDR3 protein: CASSSGLETQYF
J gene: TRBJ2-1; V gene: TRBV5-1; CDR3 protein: CASSSTSGTSRVHEQFF
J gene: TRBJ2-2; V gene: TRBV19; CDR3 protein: CASSAGDSGGGELFF
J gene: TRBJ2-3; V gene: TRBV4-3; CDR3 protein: CASSLMGQGVADTQYF
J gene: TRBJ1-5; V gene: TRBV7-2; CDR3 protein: CASSATGPGQPQHF
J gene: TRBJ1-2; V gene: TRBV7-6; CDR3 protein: CASSPSGGLNYGYTF
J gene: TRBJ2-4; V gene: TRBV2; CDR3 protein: CASRRGREGGKYF
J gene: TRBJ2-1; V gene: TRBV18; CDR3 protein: CASSSLSSYNEQFF
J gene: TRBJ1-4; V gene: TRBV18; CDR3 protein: CASSQGLGEKLFF
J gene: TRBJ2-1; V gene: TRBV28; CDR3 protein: CASSLSAGLGSSYNEQFF
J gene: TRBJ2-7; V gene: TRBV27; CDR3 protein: CASSLTGEAEQYF
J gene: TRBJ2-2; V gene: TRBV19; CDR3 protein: CASTFDRGQSSGELFF
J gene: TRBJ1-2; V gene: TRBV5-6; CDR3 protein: CATGQGQPGYTF
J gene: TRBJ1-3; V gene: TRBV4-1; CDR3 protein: CASSRPGQDLKSSGNTIYF
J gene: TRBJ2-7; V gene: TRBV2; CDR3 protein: CASSGGQGRSWVQYF
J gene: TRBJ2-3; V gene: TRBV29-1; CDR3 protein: CSVDPPPGQHTDTQYF
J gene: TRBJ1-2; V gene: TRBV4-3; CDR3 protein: CASSQDVTALDYGYTF
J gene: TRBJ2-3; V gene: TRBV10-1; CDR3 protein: CASSEQRTGRNTQYF
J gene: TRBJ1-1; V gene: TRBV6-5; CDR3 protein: CASSYSLTGVWTEAFF
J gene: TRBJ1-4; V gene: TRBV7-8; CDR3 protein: CASSFTAGGSYNEKLFF
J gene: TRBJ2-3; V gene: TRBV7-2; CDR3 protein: CASSHSPTSEDTQYF
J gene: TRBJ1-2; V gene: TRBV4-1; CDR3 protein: CASSHTRAVVYGYTF
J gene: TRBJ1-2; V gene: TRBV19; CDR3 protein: CASTPTGYSGWAYGYTF
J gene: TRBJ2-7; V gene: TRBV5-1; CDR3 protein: CASSSSGTLNYEQYF
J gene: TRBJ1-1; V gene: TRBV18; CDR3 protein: CASSPAGTGGTEAFF
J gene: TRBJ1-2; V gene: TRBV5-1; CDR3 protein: CASSLGNDRYGYTF
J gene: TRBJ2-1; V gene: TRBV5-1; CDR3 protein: CASSSAGASYNEQFF
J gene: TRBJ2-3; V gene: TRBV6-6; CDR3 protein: CAISQGGGDTDTQYF
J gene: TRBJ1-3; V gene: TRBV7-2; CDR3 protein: CASSLGAYSGNTIYF
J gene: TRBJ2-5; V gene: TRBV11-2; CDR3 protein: CASSLGYGGQETQYF
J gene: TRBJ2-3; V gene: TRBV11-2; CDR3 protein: CASRQTGTSGTDTQYF
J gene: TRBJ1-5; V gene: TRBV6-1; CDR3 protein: CASSSRSDYQPQHF
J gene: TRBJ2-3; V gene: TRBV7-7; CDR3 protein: CASSLGTSTDTQYF
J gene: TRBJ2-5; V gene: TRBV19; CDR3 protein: CASSTEETQYF